Shown below are 16 T cell receptor beta chains from a single sample sequenced in a study of shared clonotypes between healthy human individuals. Profiled with immunoSEQ multiplex PCR; TCRdb holds only in-frame clones, not every one. The table lists around 550,000 clones, 95% of them singletons. Positively selected for CCR7, the CD45RO-negative cells used as naive CD8 cells excluded terminally differentiated effector memory CD45RA+ cells. The specimen sequenced was naive CD8+ T cells sorted from blood. These receptor sequences come from a woman in her 30s in good health.

This chain's CDR3 is CASSQGGQMDSNQPQHF. The CDR3 bases are TGCGCCAGCAGCCAGGGAGGACAGATGGATAGCAATCAGCCCCAGCATTTT. The rearrangement links TRBV4-1 to TRBJ1-5, with a weak D call TRBD1 (6 bases). Trimming shortened V by 3 bases and J by 0 bases, and 15 bases separated the two germline ends. The CDR3 is 17 amino acids. CDR1 and CDR2 from the germline V gene are MGHRA and YSYEKL.

V is TRBV2 and J is TRBJ2-6, with D possibly matching TRBD2 (5 bases). CDR3 length equals 15 residues. Germline V lookup: CDR1 SNHLY, CDR2 FYNNEI. Trimming removed 6 bases at V and 0 bases at J, with 9 bases between. This CDR3 is CASSLSGSGANVLTF. The DNA of the CDR3 is TGTGCCAGCAGCTTAAGCGGCTCTGGGGCCAACGTCCTGACTTTC.

The DNA of the CDR3 is TGTGCCAGCAGCACCTTCTTACCGGGACTAGCGGGAGTTGGTGAGCAGTTCTTC. This sequence encodes CASSTFLPGLAGVGEQFF. This chain uses TRBV9 with TRBJ2-1; 14 bases line up with TRBD2. The CDR3 spans 18 residues. The germline CDR1 and CDR2 sequences are SGDLS and YYNGEE. The V segment lost 4 bases and the J segment 9 bases; nucleotides outside the gene matches: 15.

The V and J genes are TRBV29-1 and TRBJ2-7; D gene ambiguous. Trimming pared 4 bases from V and 2 bases from J, leaving 9 bases between. Looked up from germline, CDR1 is SQVTM and CDR2 is ANQGSEA. This CDR3 is 12 amino acids long. Here the CDR3 DNA reads TGCAGCGTTGGAGGACGGACCTACGAGCAGTACTTC. Its protein product is CSVGGRTYEQYF.

The chain couples TRBV11-3 to TRBJ2-1; D not resolved. Germline V gene data show CDR1 as SGHNT and CDR2 as YENEEA. The CDR3 extends over 13 amino acids. V lost 1 base and J lost 5, with 6 bases in between. The CDR3 sequence is CASSLGPNNEQFF. For the CDR3, the DNA is TGTGCCAGCAGCTTAGGACCTAACAATGAGCAGTTCTTC.

The chain couples TRBV27 to TRBJ2-2, with 9 bases identical to TRBD2. CDR3 length: 15 residues. Unmatched junction bases numbered 9, after V lost 10 bases and J lost 3 bases. Germline V gene sequence: CDR1 MNHEY, CDR2 SMNVEV (reference sequence). Here the CDR3 DNA reads TGTGCCACCTCATTAGCGGGAGAGTACACCGGGGAGCTGTTTTTT. This sequence encodes CATSLAGEYTGELFF.

The chain carries TRBV7-6 and TRBJ2-7; tentative D call: TRBD2 (6 bases). The CDR3 has 14 amino acids. V lost 0 bases to trimming and J lost 5 bases, with 11 bases between them. Per the germline V gene, CDR1 is SGHVS and CDR2 is FNYEAQ. In nucleotides, the CDR3 is TGTGCCAGCAGCTTAGCTAGCGGAGGGGACGAGCAGTACTTC. Its protein is CASSLASGGDEQYF.

The CDR3 here is CASSDPGTASADGYTF. CDR3 DNA sequence: TGTGCCAGCAGTGACCCTGGGACCGCTTCAGCCGATGGCTACACCTTC. This chain links TRBV2 with TRBJ1-2; a weak D match, TRBD1 (5 bases). The V gene lost 3 bases and the J gene lost 6 bases, with 20 bases spanning the gap. The CDR3 runs to 16 residues. CDR1 is SNHLY, CDR2 FYNNEI, per germline.

This chain uses TRBV5-4 with TRBJ2-7; 11 positions agree with TRBD2. Per the germline V gene, CDR1 is SGHNT and CDR2 is YYREEE (reference sequence). This CDR3 has 15 amino acids. Trimming cost V 4 bases and J 5 bases; bases outside gene matches: 8. CDR3 in DNA: TGTGCCAGCAGCCACAGACTAGCGGGGAGGCACGAGCAGTACTTC. It codes for CASSHRLAGRHEQYF.

This clone was detected only a few times. The V call is TRBV19, the J call TRBJ2-7; weak D call: TRBD2 (5 bases). Trimming removed 5 bases from V and 10 bases from J, with 15 bases in between. Germline V gives CDR1 LNHDA, CDR2 SQIVND (reference sequence). The CDR3 has 12 amino acids. CDR3 DNA sequence: TGTGCCAGTAGTCCTGAGGGTAGGGCTCAGTACTTC. This gives the protein CASSPEGRAQYF.

This clone was seen once. This chain uses TRBV7-9 with TRBJ1-6; D call uncertain. Looked up from germline, CDR1 is SEHNR and CDR2 is FQNEAQ (reference sequence). V dropped 1 base and J dropped 3 bases, with 7 bases sitting between them. The CDR3 covers 15 residues. In DNA, the CDR3 is TGTGCCAGCAGCTTAGAAGACCGCTATAATTCACCCCTCCACTTT. Encoded protein: CASSLEDRYNSPLHF.

The chain recombines TRBV19 with TRBJ2-1; D is ambiguous. The CDR3 is made up of 14 amino acids. CDR1 LNHDA and CDR2 SQIVND come from the germline V gene (reference sequence). The ends were cut back, 3 bases at V and 5 bases at J, with 11 bases in the middle. CDR3: CASSIWQENNEQFF. In nucleotides, the CDR3 is TGTGCCAGTAGTATCTGGCAAGAGAACAATGAGCAGTTCTTC.

This sequence joins TRBV7-9 and TRBJ2-7; D is perhaps TRBD2 (5 bases). CDR1 and CDR2 from the germline V gene are SEHNR and FQNEAQ (reference sequence). V lost 3 bases and J lost 5, with 11 bases in between. This CDR3 has 13 residues. Here the CDR3 reads CASSFGEPNEQYF. CDR3 DNA sequence: TGTGCCAGCAGCTTCGGGGAGCCCAACGAGCAGTACTTC.

The rearrangement links TRBV28 to TRBJ1-1; 7 bases fit TRBD1. The CDR3 is 15 residues long. CDR1 and CDR2 from the germline V gene are MDHEN and SYDVKM. Germline trimming cut 4 bases from V and 1 base from J; bases unmatched to any gene: 6. The CDR3 loop is CASSSQRTGNTEAFF. The DNA of the CDR3 is TGTGCCAGCAGTTCCCAAAGGACAGGGAACACTGAAGCTTTCTTT.

The chain recombines TRBV11-2 with TRBJ2-2, with 8 bases lining up with TRBD2. The germline V gene encodes CDR1 SGHAT and CDR2 FQNNGV. The CDR3 totals 15 residues. Germline trimming cut 3 bases from V and 6 bases from J; bases unmatched to any gene: 6. The CDR3 region is CASSFSGVWAGELFF. DNA for the CDR3: TGTGCCAGCAGCTTTAGCGGGGTGTGGGCCGGGGAGCTGTTTTTT.

The chain uses TRBV27 and TRBJ1-2; a weak D match, TRBD1 (6 bases). CDR1 and CDR2 from the germline V gene are MNHEY and SMNVEV (reference sequence). The V end was cut by 7 bases, the J end by 6 bases, with 15 bases between. The CDR3 is 13 amino acids. CDR3 residues: CASTQGPRDGYTF. CDR3 coding DNA: TGTGCCAGCACACAGGGTCCCCGGGATGGCTACACCTTC.